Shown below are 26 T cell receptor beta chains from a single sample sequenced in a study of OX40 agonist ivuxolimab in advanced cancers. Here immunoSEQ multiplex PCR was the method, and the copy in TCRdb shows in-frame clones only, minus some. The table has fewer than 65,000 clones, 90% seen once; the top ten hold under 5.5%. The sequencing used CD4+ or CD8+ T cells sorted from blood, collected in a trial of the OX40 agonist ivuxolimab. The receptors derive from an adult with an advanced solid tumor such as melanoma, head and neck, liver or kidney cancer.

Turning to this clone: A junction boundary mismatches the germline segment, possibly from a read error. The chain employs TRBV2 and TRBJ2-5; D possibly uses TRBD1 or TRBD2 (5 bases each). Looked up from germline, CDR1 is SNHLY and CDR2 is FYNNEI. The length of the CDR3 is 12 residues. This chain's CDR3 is CSGARGQETQYF. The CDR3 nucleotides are TGCTCCGGGGCGAGGGGCCAAGAGACCCAGTACTTC.

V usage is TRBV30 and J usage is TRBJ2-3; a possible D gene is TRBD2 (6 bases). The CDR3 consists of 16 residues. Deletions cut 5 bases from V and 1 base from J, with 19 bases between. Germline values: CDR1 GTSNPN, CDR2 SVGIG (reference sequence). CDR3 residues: CAWAGGTSSGTDTQYF. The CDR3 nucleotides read TGTGCCTGGGCCGGCGGGACTTCAAGTGGCACAGATACGCAGTATTTT.

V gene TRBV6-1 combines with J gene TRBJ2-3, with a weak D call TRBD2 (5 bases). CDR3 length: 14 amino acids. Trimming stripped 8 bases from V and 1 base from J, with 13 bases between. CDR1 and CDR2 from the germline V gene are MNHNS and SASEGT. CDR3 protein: CASSRVSGTDTQYF. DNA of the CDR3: TGTGCCAGCTCGAGGGTCTCGGGCACAGATACGCAGTATTTT.

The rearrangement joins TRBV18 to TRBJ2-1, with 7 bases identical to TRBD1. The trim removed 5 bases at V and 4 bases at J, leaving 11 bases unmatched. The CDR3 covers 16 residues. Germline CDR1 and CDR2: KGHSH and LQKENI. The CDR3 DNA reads TGTGCCAGCTCATCAATACAGGGGACACGTTACAATGAGCAGTTCTTC. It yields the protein CASSSIQGTRYNEQFF.

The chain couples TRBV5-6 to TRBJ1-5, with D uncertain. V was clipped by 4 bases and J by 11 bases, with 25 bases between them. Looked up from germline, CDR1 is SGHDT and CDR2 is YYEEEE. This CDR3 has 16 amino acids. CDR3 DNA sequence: TGTGCCAGCAGCCTAGGACGGATTGGAGGAGCGTCAGCCCAGCATTTT. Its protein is CASSLGRIGGASAQHF.

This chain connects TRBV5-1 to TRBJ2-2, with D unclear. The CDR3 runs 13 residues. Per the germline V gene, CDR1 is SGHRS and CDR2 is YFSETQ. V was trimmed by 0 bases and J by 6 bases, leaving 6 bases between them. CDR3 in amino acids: CASSLVGAGELFF. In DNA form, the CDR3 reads TGCGCCAGCAGCTTGGTTGGGGCCGGGGAGCTGTTTTTT.

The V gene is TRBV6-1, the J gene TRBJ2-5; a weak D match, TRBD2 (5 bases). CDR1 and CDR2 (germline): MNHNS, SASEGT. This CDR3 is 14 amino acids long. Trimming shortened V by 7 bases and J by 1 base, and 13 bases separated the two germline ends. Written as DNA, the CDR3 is TGTGCCAGCATAGTCACGCGGGTCCAAGAGACCCAGTACTTC. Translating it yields CASIVTRVQETQYF.

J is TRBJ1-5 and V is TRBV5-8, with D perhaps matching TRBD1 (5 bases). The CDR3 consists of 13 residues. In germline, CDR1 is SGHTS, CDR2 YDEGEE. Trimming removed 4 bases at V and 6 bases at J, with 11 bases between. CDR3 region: CASSAQGSQPQHF. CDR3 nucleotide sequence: TGTGCCAGCAGCGCGCAGGGCAGTCAGCCCCAGCATTTT.

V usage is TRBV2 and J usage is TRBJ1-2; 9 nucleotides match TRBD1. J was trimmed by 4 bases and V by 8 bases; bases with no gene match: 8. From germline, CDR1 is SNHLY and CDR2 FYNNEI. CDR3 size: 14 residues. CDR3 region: CASESRGQGYGYTF. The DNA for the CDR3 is TGTGCCAGCGAGTCGAGGGGACAGGGCTATGGCTACACCTTC.

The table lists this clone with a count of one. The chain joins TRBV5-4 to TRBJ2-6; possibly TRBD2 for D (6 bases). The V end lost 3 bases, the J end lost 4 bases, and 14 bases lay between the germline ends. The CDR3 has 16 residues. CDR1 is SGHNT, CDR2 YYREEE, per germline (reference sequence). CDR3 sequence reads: CASSSTLAWGANVLTF. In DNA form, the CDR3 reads TGTGCCAGCAGCTCGACCCTAGCGTGGGGGGCCAACGTCCTGACTTTC.

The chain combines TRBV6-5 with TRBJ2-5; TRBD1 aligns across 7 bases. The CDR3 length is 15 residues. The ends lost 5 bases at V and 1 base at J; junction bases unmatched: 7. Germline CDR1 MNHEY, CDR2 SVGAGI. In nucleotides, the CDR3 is TGTGCCAGCAGTAACAGGGGCGCTTCCCAAGAGACCCAGTACTTC. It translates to CASSNRGASQETQYF.

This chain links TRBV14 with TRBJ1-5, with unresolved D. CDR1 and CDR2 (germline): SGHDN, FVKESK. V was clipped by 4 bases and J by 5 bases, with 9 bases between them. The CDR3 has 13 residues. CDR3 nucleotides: TGTGCCAGCAGCCGAGGGTATGATCAGCCCCAGCATTTT. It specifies CASSRGYDQPQHF.

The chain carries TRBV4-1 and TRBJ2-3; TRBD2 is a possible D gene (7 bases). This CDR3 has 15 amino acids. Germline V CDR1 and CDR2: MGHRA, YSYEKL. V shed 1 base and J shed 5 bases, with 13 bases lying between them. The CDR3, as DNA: TGCGCCAGCAGCCAAGTCGCGGGGGCGGAAGATACGCAGTATTTT. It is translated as CASSQVAGAEDTQYF.

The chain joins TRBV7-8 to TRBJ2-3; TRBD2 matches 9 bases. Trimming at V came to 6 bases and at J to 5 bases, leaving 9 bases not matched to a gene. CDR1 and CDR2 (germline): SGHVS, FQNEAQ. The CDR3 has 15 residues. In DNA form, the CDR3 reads TGTGCCAGCAGTTTTACTAGCGGGCGGATAGATACGCAGTATTTT. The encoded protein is CASSFTSGRIDTQYF.

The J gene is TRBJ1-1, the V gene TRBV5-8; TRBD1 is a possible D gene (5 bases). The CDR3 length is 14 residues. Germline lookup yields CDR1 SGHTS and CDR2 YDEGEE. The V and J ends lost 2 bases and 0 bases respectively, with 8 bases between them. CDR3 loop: CASSLTGLNTEAFF. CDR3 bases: TGTGCCAGCAGCTTAACAGGTTTGAACACTGAAGCTTTCTTT.

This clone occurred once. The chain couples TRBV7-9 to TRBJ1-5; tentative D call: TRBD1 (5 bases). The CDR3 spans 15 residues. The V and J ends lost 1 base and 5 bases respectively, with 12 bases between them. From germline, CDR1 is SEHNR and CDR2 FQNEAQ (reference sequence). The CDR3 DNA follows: TGTGCCAGCAGCTTAGGGGACCCGATCTATCAGCCCCAGCATTTT. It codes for CASSLGDPIYQPQHF.

For the CDR3, the DNA is TGTGCCAGCAGCTCGGGACAGGTCCGGGACCTCTCCTACAATGAGCAGTTCTTC. Encoded protein: CASSSGQVRDLSYNEQFF. This chain uses TRBV9 with TRBJ2-1; 8 bases are a match to TRBD1. This CDR3 is built from 18 residues. Trimming removed 4 bases from V and 0 bases from J; junction bases left unmatched: 12. Germline CDR1 and CDR2: SGDLS and YYNGEE. Full variable domain (remainder filled in from reference TRBV9 and TRBJ2-1): DSGVTQTPKHLITATGQRVTLRCSPRSGDLSVYWYQQSLDQGLQFLIQYYNGEERAKGNILERFSAQQFPDLHSELNLSSLELGDSALYFCASSSGQVRDLSYNEQFFGPGTRLTVL.

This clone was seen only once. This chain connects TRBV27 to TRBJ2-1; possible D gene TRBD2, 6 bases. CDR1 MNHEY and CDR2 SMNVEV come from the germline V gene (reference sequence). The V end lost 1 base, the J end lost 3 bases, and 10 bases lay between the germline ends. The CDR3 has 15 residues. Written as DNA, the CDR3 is TGTGCCAGCAGTTTATATGGAGCGGGCTACAATGAGCAGTTCTTC. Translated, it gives CASSLYGAGYNEQFF.

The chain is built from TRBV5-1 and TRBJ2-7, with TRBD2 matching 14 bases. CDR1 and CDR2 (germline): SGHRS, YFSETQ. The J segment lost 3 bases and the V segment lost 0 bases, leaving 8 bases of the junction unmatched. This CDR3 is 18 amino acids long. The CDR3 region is CASSLGGTSGSGIYEQYF. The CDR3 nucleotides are TGCGCCAGCAGCTTGGGAGGGACTAGCGGGAGTGGGATCTACGAGCAGTACTTC.

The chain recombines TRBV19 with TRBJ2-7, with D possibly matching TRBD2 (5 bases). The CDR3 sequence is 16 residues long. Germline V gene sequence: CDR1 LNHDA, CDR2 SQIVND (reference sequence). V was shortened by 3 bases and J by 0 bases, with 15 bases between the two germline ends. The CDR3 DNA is TGTGCCAGTAGTATTTCCGGCGGGCAAAGCTCCTACGAGCAGTACTTC. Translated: CASSISGGQSSYEQYF.

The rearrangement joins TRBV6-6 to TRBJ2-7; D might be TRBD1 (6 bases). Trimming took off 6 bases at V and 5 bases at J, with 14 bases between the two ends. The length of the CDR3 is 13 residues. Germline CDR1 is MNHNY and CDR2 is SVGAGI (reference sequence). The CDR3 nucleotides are TGTGCCAGCAGCCGCGCTAACAGGGACGAGCAGTACTTC. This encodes CASSRANRDEQYF.

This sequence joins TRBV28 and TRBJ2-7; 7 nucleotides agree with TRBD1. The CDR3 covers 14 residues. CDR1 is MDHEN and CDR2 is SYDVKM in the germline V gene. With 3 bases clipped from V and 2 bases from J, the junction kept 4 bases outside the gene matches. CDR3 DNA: TGTGCCAGCAGTTTCCCAGGGGGTGCCTACGAGCAGTACTTC. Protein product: CASSFPGGAYEQYF.

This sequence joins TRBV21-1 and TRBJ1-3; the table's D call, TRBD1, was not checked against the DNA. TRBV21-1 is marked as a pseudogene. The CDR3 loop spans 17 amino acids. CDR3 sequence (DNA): TGTGCCAGCAGCCTAGGGGGTAGCCTAACCTTTGGAAACACCATATATTTT. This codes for CASSLGGSLTFGNTIYF.

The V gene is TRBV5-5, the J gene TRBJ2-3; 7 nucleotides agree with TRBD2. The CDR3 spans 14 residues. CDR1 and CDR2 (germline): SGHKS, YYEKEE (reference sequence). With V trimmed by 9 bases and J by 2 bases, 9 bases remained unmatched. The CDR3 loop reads CATHSSGTTDTQYF. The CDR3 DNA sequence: TGTGCCACCCACTCTAGCGGAACCACAGATACGCAGTATTTT.

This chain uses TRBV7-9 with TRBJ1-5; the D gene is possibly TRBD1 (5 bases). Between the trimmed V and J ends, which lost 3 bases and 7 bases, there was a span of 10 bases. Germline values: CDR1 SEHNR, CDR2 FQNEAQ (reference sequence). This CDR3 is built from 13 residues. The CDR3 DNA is TGTGCCAGCAGCTTCCTGACAGTCCAGCCCCAGCATTTT. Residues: CASSFLTVQPQHF.

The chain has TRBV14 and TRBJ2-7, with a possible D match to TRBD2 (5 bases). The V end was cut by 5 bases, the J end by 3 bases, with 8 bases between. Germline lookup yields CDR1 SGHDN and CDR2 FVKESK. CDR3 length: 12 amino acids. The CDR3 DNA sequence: TGTGCCAGCAGCGCCGGACTCTACGAGCAGTACTTC. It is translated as CASSAGLYEQYF. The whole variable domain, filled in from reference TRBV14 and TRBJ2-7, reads EAGVTQFPSHSVIEKGQTVTLRCDPISGHDNLYWYRRVMGKEIKFLLHFVKESKQDESGMPNNRFLAERTGGTYSTLKVQPAELEDSGVYFCASSAGLYEQYFGPGTRLTVT.